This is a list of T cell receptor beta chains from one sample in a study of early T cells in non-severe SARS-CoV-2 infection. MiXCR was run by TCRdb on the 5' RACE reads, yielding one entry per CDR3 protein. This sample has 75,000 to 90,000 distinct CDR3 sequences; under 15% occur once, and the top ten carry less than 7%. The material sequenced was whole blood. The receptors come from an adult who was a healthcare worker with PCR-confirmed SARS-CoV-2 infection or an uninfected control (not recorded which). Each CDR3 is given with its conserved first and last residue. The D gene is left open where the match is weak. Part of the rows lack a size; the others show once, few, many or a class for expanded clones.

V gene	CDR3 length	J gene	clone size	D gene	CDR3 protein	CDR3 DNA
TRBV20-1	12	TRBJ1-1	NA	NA	CRARRGNTEAFF	TGCAGGGCCAGGAGGGGGAACACTGAAGCTTTCTTT
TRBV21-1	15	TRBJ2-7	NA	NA	CASSKRQDPTYEQYF	TGTGCCAGCAGCAAAAGACAGGACCCGACCTACGAGCAGTACTTC
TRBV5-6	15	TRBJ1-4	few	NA	CASTDRFAGNEKLFF	TGTGCCAGCACCGACAGGTTCGCGGGGAATGAAAAACTGTTTTTT
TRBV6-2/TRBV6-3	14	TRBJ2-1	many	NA	CASSYLGSGNEQFF	TGTGCCAGCAGTTACCTGGGTAGCGGCAATGAGCAGTTCTTC
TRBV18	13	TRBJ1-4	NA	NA	CASSELENEKLFF	TGTGCCAGCTCGGAACTCGAAAATGAAAAACTGTTTTTT
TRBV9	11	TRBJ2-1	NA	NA	CASSVANEQFF	TGTGCCAGCAGCGTTGCCAATGAGCAGTTCTTC
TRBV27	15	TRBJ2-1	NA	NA	CASSLSRDTYNEQFF	TGTGCCAGCAGTTTATCCCGGGATACCTACAATGAGCAGTTCTTC
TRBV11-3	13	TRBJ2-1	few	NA	CASSFGSAGEQFF	TGTGCCAGCAGCTTTGGGAGTGCGGGTGAGCAGTTCTTC
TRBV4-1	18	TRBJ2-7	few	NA	CASSPGAARTIGAYEQYF	TGCGCCAGCAGCCCCGGAGCCGCTAGGACTATAGGGGCCTACGAGCAGTACTTC
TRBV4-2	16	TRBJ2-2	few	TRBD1	CASSLSRGRGPGELFF	TGTGCCAGCAGCCTCTCGAGGGGGCGCGGCCCCGGGGAGCTGTTTTTT
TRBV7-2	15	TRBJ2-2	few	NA	CASSFGYLNTGELFF	TGTGCCAGCAGCTTTGGGTACCTGAACACCGGGGAGCTGTTTTTT
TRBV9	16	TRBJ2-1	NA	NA	CASSGKWGLSYNEQFF	TGTGCCAGCAGCGGTAAATGGGGCCTCTCCTACAATGAGCAGTTCTTC
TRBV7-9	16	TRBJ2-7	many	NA	CASSAPRAGQSYEQYF	TGTGCCAGCAGCGCCCCACGGGCGGGCCAATCCTACGAGCAGTACTTC
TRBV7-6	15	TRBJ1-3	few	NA	CASSADGGIGNTIYF	TGTGCCAGCAGCGCGGACGGAGGGATAGGAAACACCATATATTTT
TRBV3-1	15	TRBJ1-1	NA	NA	CASSQEYSLNTEAFF	TGTGCCAGCAGCCAAGAGTACAGCCTAAACACTGAAGCTTTCTTT
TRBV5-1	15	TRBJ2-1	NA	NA	CASRLGPAIVNEQFF	TGCGCCAGCAGGCTAGGACCCGCGATAGTAAATGAGCAGTTCTTC
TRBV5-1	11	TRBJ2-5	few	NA	CASQLEETQYF	TGCGCCAGCCAGCTTGAGGAGACCCAGTACTTC
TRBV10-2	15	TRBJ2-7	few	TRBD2	CASSPASGRVNGQYF	TGCGCCAGCAGCCCGGCTAGCGGGAGGGTAAACGGGCAGTACTTC
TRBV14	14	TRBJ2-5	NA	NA	CASSHTGRGETQYF	TGTGCCAGCAGCCACACGGGGCGAGGAGAGACCCAGTACTTC
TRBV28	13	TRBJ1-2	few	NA	CASSLWPHYGYTF	TGTGCCAGCAGTTTATGGCCCCACTATGGCTACACCTTC
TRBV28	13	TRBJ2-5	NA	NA	CASSRGIQETQYF	TGTGCCAGCAGCCGAGGGATACAAGAGACCCAGTACTTC
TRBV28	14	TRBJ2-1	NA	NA	CAGTSGRANNEQFF	TGTGCCGGAACATCCGGGAGAGCGAACAATGAGCAGTTCTTC
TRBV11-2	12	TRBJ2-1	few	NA	CASGRFYNEQFF	TGTGCCAGCGGGAGATTTTACAATGAGCAGTTCTTC
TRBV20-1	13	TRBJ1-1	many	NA	CSASRDHRTEAFF	TGCAGTGCTAGTCGGGACCACCGGACTGAAGCTTTCTTT
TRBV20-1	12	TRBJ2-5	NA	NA	CSAPPRGETQYF	TGCAGTGCCCCACCAAGGGGCGAGACCCAGTACTTC
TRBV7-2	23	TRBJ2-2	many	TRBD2	CASSLRVWLAGGIIPQRPGELFF	TGTGCCAGCAGCTTAAGGGTCTGGCTAGCGGGAGGGATAATACCCCAAAGGCCCGGGGAGCTGTTTTTT
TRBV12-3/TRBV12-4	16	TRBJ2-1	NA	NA	CASSLVVLATYNEQFF	TGTGCCAGCAGTTTAGTCGTTCTAGCTACCTACAATGAGCAGTTCTTC
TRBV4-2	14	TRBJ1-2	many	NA	CASSQDSKARGYTF	TGTGCCAGCAGCCAAGATTCGAAAGCGAGGGGCTACACCTTC
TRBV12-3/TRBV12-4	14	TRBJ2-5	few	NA	CASSTLSLQETQYF	TGTGCCAGCAGCACCTTATCTCTCCAAGAGACCCAGTACTTC
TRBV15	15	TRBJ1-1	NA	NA	CATSRDQGRDTEAFF	TGTGCCACCAGCAGAGATCAGGGAAGGGACACTGAAGCTTTCTTT
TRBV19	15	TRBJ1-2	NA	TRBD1	CASNEQGSANYGYTF	TGTGCCAGTAACGAACAGGGGTCAGCTAACTATGGCTACACCTTC
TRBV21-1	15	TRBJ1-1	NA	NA	CASTPGTGMNTEAFF	TGTGCCAGCACCCCCGGGACGGGAATGAACACTGAAGCTTTCTTT
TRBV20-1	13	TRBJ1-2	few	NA	CSAVKANNYGYTF	TGCAGTGCCGTGAAGGCCAATAACTATGGCTACACCTTC
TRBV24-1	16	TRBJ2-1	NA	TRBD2	CATSDHGLAAHNEQFF	TGTGCCACCAGTGACCATGGACTAGCAGCTCACAATGAGCAGTTCTTC
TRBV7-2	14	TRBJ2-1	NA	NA	CASSRNRQVNEQFF	TGTGCCAGCAGCCGAAACAGACAGGTTAATGAGCAGTTCTTC
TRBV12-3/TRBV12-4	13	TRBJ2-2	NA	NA	CASSGVSTGELFF	TGTGCCAGCAGTGGGGTTTCGACCGGGGAGCTGTTTTTT
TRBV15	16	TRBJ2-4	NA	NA	CATSRDQSGLPNIQYF	TGTGCCACCAGCAGAGATCAGTCCGGTCTCCCAAACATTCAGTACTTC
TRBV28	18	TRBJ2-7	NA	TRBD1	CASSPLGQGNHYTYEQYF	TGTGCCAGCAGTCCCCTCGGACAGGGAAACCACTATACCTACGAGCAGTACTTC
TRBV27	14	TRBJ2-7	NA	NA	CASSYGQGLGEQYF	TGTGCCAGCAGTTATGGGCAGGGGCTAGGGGAGCAGTACTTC
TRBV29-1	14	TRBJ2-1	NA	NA	CSVEIWTSYNEQFF	TGCAGCGTTGAGATTTGGACCTCTTACAATGAGCAGTTCTTC
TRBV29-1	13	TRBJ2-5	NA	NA	CSVEPGVQETQYF	TGCAGCGTTGAACCAGGGGTGCAAGAGACCCAGTACTTC
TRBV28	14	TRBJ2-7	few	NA	CASSSGQNLREQYF	TGTGCCAGCAGCTCCGGCCAGAATCTCCGCGAGCAGTACTTC
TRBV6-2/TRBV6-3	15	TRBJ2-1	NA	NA	CASSYSFRSDNEQFF	TGTGCCAGCAGTTACTCTTTTAGGTCGGACAATGAGCAGTTCTTC
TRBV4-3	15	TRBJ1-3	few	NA	CASSQGRGSGNTIYF	TGCGCCAGCAGCCAAGGACGAGGGTCTGGAAACACCATATATTTT
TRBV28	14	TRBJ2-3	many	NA	CASSFVGSTDTQYF	TGTGCCAGCAGTTTTGTGGGAAGCACAGATACGCAGTATTTT
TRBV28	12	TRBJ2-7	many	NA	CASRLLGSEQYF	TGTGCCAGCAGATTGCTGGGTTCCGAGCAGTACTTC
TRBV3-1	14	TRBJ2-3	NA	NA	CASSQAGSTDTQYF	TGTGCCAGCAGCCAAGCGGGAAGCACAGATACGCAGTATTTT
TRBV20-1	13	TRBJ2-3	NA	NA	CSAREWNADTQYF	TGCAGTGCTAGAGAATGGAATGCAGATACGCAGTATTTT
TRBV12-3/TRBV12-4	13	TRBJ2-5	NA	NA	CASSDDPRGTQYF	TGTGCCAGCAGTGATGACCCCCGCGGGACCCAGTACTTC
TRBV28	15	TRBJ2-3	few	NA	CASRSGSGERRAQYF	TGTGCCAGCAGGAGTGGGTCCGGGGAAAGGCGGGCGCAGTATTTT
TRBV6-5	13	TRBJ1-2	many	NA	CASSRTGLYGYTF	TGTGCCAGCAGCCGAACAGGGCTCTATGGCTACACCTTC
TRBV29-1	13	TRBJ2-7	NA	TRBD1	CSVSRQGAYEQYF	TGCAGCGTTTCCCGACAGGGGGCCTACGAGCAGTACTTC
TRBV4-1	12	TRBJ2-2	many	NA	CASSLYTGELFF	TGCGCCAGCAGCCTCTACACCGGGGAGCTGTTTTTT
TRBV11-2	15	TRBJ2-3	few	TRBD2	CASRQAGGYTDTQYF	TGTGCCAGCAGACAAGCGGGAGGGTACACAGATACGCAGTATTTT